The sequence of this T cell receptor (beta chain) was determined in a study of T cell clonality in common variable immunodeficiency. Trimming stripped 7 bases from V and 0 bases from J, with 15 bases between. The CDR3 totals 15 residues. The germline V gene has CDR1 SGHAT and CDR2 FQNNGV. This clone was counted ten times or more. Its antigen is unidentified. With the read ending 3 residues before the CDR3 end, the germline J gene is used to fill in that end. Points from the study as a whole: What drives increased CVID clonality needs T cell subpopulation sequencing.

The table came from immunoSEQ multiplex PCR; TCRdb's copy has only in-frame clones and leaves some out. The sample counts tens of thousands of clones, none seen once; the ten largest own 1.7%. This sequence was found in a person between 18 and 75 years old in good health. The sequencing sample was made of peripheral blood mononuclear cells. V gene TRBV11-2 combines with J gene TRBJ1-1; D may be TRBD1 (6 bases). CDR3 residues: CASTTGTHMNTEAFF. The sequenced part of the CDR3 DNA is TGTGCCAGCACAACCGGGACACATATGAACACTGAA.